What follows are 7 T cell receptor beta chains derived from one specimen sequenced in a study of T cell responses to AZD1222 COVID-19 vaccine. Using immunoSEQ multiplex PCR, the repertoire was profiled, and TCRdb retains in-frame clones only, with some absent. The sample has about 140,000 clones, approximately 92% seen once; the top ten hold roughly 5%. This specimen was peripheral blood, taken on day 0 of AZD1222 vaccination. These receptors were collected from an adult in good health.

This clone was detected only once. The gene calls are TRBV12-3 or TRBV12-4 and TRBJ2-1; 8 nucleotides agree with TRBD1. V dropped 4 bases and J dropped 8; count of bases not matched to a gene: 4. The CDR3 sequence is 13 residues long. The CDR3 sequence is CASSSDRGDEQFF. In DNA form, the CDR3 reads TGTGCCAGCAGTTCCGACAGGGGCGATGAGCAGTTCTTC.

V and J are TRBV28 and TRBJ2-7; D is unresolved. The length of the CDR3 is 12 residues. Germline V gives CDR1 MDHEN, CDR2 SYDVKM. V was trimmed by 3 bases and J by 5 bases, leaving 8 bases between them. The CDR3 DNA reads TGTGCCAGCAGTTTTTACAGTAACGAGCAGTACTTC. It is translated as CASSFYSNEQYF.

V is TRBV9 and J is TRBJ1-6; D unresolved. The germline V gene encodes CDR1 SGDLS and CDR2 YYNGEE. This CDR3 is 13 amino acids long. V lost 4 bases and J 9 bases, leaving 11 bases between the germline ends. CDR3 sequence: CASSQTTLSPLHF. CDR3 coding DNA: TGTGCCAGCAGCCAAACAACTCTTTCACCCCTCCACTTT.

The chain couples TRBV18 to TRBJ1-2; D gene uncertain. V gave up 5 bases and J gave up 3 bases, with 7 bases separating them. This CDR3 has 12 residues. Germline CDR1 and CDR2: KGHSH and LQKENI. CDR3 nucleotides: TGTGCCAGCTCAGGCGGGGACTATGGCTACACCTTC. Translating gives CASSGGDYGYTF.

This clone was picked up one time. The chain couples TRBV20-1 to TRBJ1-5; no definite D call. Germline assignment: CDR1 DFQATT and CDR2 SNEGSKA (reference sequence). Trimming stripped 3 bases from V and 1 base from J, with 10 bases between. This CDR3 spans 14 amino acids. DNA for the CDR3: TGCAGTGCTAGTTCAGACACCAGCAATCAGCCCCAGCATTTT. It translates to CSASSDTSNQPQHF.

The chain couples TRBV5-1 to TRBJ2-3; D perhaps matches TRBD1 (6 bases). There are 16 residues in the CDR3. Germline CDR1 is SGHRS and CDR2 is YFSETQ. V was cut by 0 bases and J by 0 bases, with 11 bases left in between. This chain's CDR3 is CASSLAPGVSTDTQYF. The CDR3 DNA reads as TGCGCCAGCAGCTTGGCTCCAGGGGTGAGCACAGATACGCAGTATTTT.

The rearrangement uses TRBV15 and TRBJ1-2; maybe TRBD1 (6 bases). V was cut by 5 bases and J by 2 bases, with 9 bases left in between. The germline gives CDR1 LNHNV, CDR2 YYDKDF (reference sequence). The CDR3 consists of 13 residues. CDR3 coding DNA: TGTGCCACCAGCCCCGGACAGAACTATGGCTACACCTTC. Translating gives CATSPGQNYGYTF.